By share, the clone carrying this TCR beta chain ranks as medium-sized. Its antigen is unknown. Indicated time point: sample taken at primary tumor resection. The donors were 72 patients with non-small cell lung cancer that was early-stage and untreated. Unsorted samples of tumor, nontumor lung or frozen PBMC had their whole RNA sequenced. The data derive from a study of spatial heterogeneity in lung cancer. Background on the study: Tumor-region TCR transcript counts correlated strongly with a T cell module score from matched bulk RNA-seq. Whole-study findings and limits: Nonsynonymous mutations, ubiquitous and regional, were tracked respectively by counts of ubiquitous and regional expanded TCRs. Counts of expanded alpha and beta TCRs within tumors tracked the tumor nonsynonymous mutation count.

TCRdb analysed the 5' RACE reads with MiXCR anew, one entry per CDR3 protein. The data hold 6,800 or so distinct CDR3 sequences, with 6.7% observed a single time. Here the sequenced sample was lung tumor tissue, taken at surgery. This clonotype originated in a male donor with early-stage non-small cell lung cancer.

The CDR3 reads CASGRQASGANVLTF. The CDR3 nucleotides are TGTGCCAGCGGGCGACAGGCTTCTGGGGCCAACGTCCTGACTTTC. The genes are TRBV6-6 and TRBJ2-6; D is perhaps TRBD1 (6 bases). Germline CDR1 MNHNY, CDR2 SVGAGI (reference sequence). The CDR3 is 15 residues long. Between the trimmed V and J ends, which lost 8 bases and 1 base, there was a span of 12 bases.